This T cell receptor (beta chain) was profiled in a study of breast tumors, draining lymph nodes, adjacent tissues. Notes on this clonotype: Its antigen is as yet unknown.

Points from the study as a whole: Data only fit, rather than demonstrated, lymph node origin of most tumor T cells.

The CDR3 consists of 14 residues. V lost 2 bases and J lost 6, with 12 bases in between. CDR1 is SGHTA, CDR2 FQGTGA, per germline. A single record per CDR3 protein comes from TCRdb applying MiXCR to the multiplex PCR reads. The sample shows about 15,000 distinct CDR3 sequences, around 50% of them seen only once. The chain employs TRBV7-3 and TRBJ2-3; D is perhaps TRBD2 (5 bases). This receptor was obtained from a female donor with breast cancer. Some clones in this sample may be carry-over from other donors' samples. The material sequenced was tumor-adjacent breast tissue. CDR3 residues: CASSLGGSADTQYF. In DNA form, the CDR3 reads TGTGCCAGCAGCTTAGGAGGTAGCGCTGATACGCAGTATTTT. Using reference TRBV7-3 and TRBJ2-3 for the parts outside the CDR3, the full variable domain is GAGVSQTPSNKVTEKGKYVELRCDPISGHTALYWYRQSLGQGPEFLIYFQGTGAADDSGLPNDRFFAVRPEGSVSTLKIQRTERGDSAVYLCASSLGGSADTQYFGPGTRLTVL.